Following are 2 T cell receptor beta chains from one sample sequenced in a study of blood T cell repertoires in COVID-19. Here immunoSEQ multiplex PCR was the method, and the copy in TCRdb shows in-frame clones only, minus some. The sample lists about 130,000 clones; around 83% were seen once. The sample consisted of PBMCs or T cells enriched from blood (not recorded which). The receptors shown here come from a man aged 45-65 years who had recovered from COVID-19.

V usage is TRBV6-2 or TRBV6-3 and J usage is TRBJ2-7; D possibly corresponds to TRBD1 (7 bases). V gave up 4 bases and J gave up 0 bases, with 19 bases separating them. This CDR3 spans 17 amino acids. Per the germline V gene, CDR1 is MNHEY and CDR2 is SVGEGT. The CDR3 reads CASSWTTGVLSSYEQYF. In DNA, the CDR3 is TGTGCCAGCAGTTGGACTACAGGGGTCCTTAGCTCCTACGAGCAGTACTTC.

CDR3: CASSLFTDTQYF. CDR3 coding DNA: TGTGCCAGCAGCTTGTTCACAGATACGCAGTATTTT. The V and J genes are TRBV12-3 or TRBV12-4 and TRBJ2-3, with unresolved D. Trimming cost V 6 bases and J 2 bases, with 6 bases left between them. The length of the CDR3 is 12 residues.